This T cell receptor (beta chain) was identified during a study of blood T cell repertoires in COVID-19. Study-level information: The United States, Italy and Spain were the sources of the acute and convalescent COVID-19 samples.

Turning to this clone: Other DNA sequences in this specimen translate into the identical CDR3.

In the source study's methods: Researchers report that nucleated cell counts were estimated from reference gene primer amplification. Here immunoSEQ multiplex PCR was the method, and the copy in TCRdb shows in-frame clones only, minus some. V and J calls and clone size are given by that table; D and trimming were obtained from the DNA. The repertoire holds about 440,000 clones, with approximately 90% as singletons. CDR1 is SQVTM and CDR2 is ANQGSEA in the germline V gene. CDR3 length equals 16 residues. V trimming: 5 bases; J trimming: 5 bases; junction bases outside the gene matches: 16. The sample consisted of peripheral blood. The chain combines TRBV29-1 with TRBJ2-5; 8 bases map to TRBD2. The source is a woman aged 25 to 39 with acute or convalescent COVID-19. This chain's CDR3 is CSVPGLGSGREETQYF. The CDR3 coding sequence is TGCAGCGTTCCGGGACTAGGCTCGGGAAGGGAGGAGACCCAGTACTTC. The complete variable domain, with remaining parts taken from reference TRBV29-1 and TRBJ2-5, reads SAVISQKPSRDICQRGTSLTIQCQVDSQVTMMFWYRQQPGQSLTLIATANQGSEATYESGFVIDKFPISRPNLTFSTLTVSNMSPEDSSIYLCSVPGLGSGREETQYFGPGTRLLVL.